These 18 T cell receptor beta chains originate from one sample sequenced in a study of CD4 and CD8 cells across lung adenocarcinoma regions. TCRdb processed the PCR reads anew with MiXCR; each CDR3 protein has one entry. There are 10,000 to 15,000 distinct CDR3 sequences in the sample; around 50% occur only once, and 25% to 35% lies in the top ten. Input material: CD8+ T cells from the margin of a lung tumor. The receptors were sampled from a male donor with lung adenocarcinoma. The CD4 and CD8 labels of this study may be unreliable.

This clonotype was detected ten times or more. The chain carries TRBV7-8 and TRBJ1-5; tentatively, D is TRBD1 (6 bases). The V end lost 5 bases, the J end lost 3 bases, and 17 bases lay between the germline ends. The CDR3 has 16 residues. Germline lookup yields CDR1 SGHVS and CDR2 FQNEAQ. CDR3 protein: CASSPLDRGINQPQHF. The CDR3, as DNA: TGTGCCAGCAGCCCATTGGATAGGGGGATCAATCAGCCCCAGCATTTT.

For this clonotype: A read error may account for a junction end that differs from germline. V usage is TRBV7-2 and J usage is TRBJ2-5; D might be TRBD1 or TRBD2, each matching 6 bases. The germline V gene has CDR1 SGHTA and CDR2 FQGNSA. The CDR3 covers 19 residues. DNA of the CDR3: TGTCGCTGCGGCTATTCGTCGGGGCTCGGGGGCCGTCCTAGAGATACCCAGTATTTC. Protein sequence: CRCGYSSGLGGRPRDTQYF.

V is TRBV6-1 and J is TRBJ2-1, with TRBD2 matching over 11 bases. Germline trimming cut 4 bases from V and 4 bases from J; bases unmatched to any gene: 3. The CDR3 is 15 amino acids. Germline V gene data show CDR1 as MNHNS and CDR2 as SASEGT. The CDR3 DNA is TGTGCCAGCAGTGCCCTAGCGGGAGGTTACAATGAGCAGTTCTTC. Protein product: CASSALAGGYNEQFF.

J is TRBJ2-7 and V is TRBV18, with D hard to call. Germline CDR1 is KGHSH and CDR2 is LQKENI. V was clipped by 3 bases and J by 4 bases, with 13 bases between them. The CDR3 is 14 residues long. CDR3 sequence: CASSPGHVGYEQYF. As DNA, the CDR3 is TGTGCCAGCTCACCCGGTCACGTCGGGTACGAGCAGTACTTC.

The table lists this clonotype with many counts. CDR3 DNA: TGCGCCAGCAGCTTGGCCCCCAGCGGGAGTATCTACGAGCAGTACTTC. Translation: CASSLAPSGSIYEQYF. This chain links TRBV5-1 with TRBJ2-5, with 8 bases matching TRBD2. The end of the DNA fits TRBJ2-7 better, so the J call may be wrong. This CDR3 region has 16 residues. Germline CDR1 reads SGHRS; CDR2 reads YFSETQ.

The chain is built from TRBV7-9 and TRBJ2-3; the match to TRBD2 covers 11 bases. Looked up from germline, CDR1 is SEHNR and CDR2 is FQNEAQ (reference sequence). This CDR3 contains 15 residues. V shed 3 bases and J 4 bases; nucleotides not matched to a gene: 3. The CDR3 bases are TGTGCCAGCAGCTTCATAGCGGGAGGGCCAGATACGCAGTATTTT. Amino acid sequence: CASSFIAGGPDTQYF.

The chain carries TRBV20-1 and TRBJ2-3; perhaps D is TRBD1 or TRBD2 (5 bases each). The CDR3 extends over 15 amino acids. The germline V gene encodes CDR1 DFQATT and CDR2 SNEGSKA (reference sequence). V shed 1 base and J shed 2 bases, with 13 bases lying between them. This chain's CDR3 is CSARVLGPYTDTQYF. The CDR3 DNA reads as TGCAGTGCTAGAGTTCTGGGACCATACACAGATACGCAGTATTTT.

This clonotype was detected ten times or more. The chain links TRBV6-5 to TRBJ2-5, with 12 bases aligning to TRBD2. Trimming cost V 5 bases and J 11 bases; bases outside gene matches: 12. Germline CDR1 is MNHEY and CDR2 is SVGAGI. The CDR3 has 15 residues. The CDR3 DNA is TGTGCCAGCAGTCTACTAGCGGGAGGTAACAATGAGCAGTACTTC. This translates into CASSLLAGGNNEQYF.

The rearrangement uses TRBV6-4 and TRBJ2-1; a possible D gene is TRBD2 (6 bases). In germline, CDR1 is MRHNA, CDR2 SNTAGT. V lost 2 bases, J lost 4 bases, and 12 bases lay in between. The CDR3 contains 15 residues. The CDR3 DNA is TGTGCCAGCAGTGACAGGAGGGCGGGATACAATGAGCAGTTCTTC. Its translation is CASSDRRAGYNEQFF.

V gene TRBV6-5 combines with J gene TRBJ2-2; no firm D call. Near its end, the DNA agrees better with TRBJ2-3, so the J call may be wrong. The CDR3 length is 15 residues. Per germline, CDR1 MNHEY and CDR2 SVGAGI. CDR3 in DNA: TGTGCCAGCAGTTACTCGGCTGTGAGCACCGGGACGCAGTATTTT. Its translation is CASSYSAVSTGTQYF.

This clonotype appeared once. The chain is built from TRBV27 and TRBJ2-3, with 8 bases fitting TRBD2. The J call may be mistaken, given a closer DNA end match to TRBJ2-5. In germline, CDR1 is MNHEY, CDR2 SMNVEV (reference sequence). CDR3 size: 11 residues. For the CDR3, the DNA is TGTGGGAGCCGTGCGCGGGGGGCCCAGTACTTC. This encodes CGSRARGAQYF.

V usage is TRBV10-3 and J usage is TRBJ2-3; D not resolved. The DNA matches TRBJ2-7 better at its end, which makes the J call doubtful. From germline, CDR1 is ENHRY and CDR2 SYGVKD. This CDR3 has 14 amino acids. CDR3 protein: CAISDHSSYNEQYF. CDR3 in DNA: TGTGCCATCAGCGACCACAGCTCCTACAATGAGCAGTACTTC.

The chain couples TRBV27 to TRBJ2-4; D is unresolved. CDR1 is MNHEY, CDR2 SMNVEV, per germline (reference sequence). There are 12 residues in the CDR3. CDR3 nucleotide sequence: TGTGCGGGCCGTTGCGCCGGAAACACGCAGTACTTC. Its translation: CAGRCAGNTQYF.

This clonotype turned up a few times. This may be a read error: a much more frequent sequence differs by one nucleotide. J is TRBJ2-5 and V is TRBV27, with 8 bases fitting TRBD1. The germline gives CDR1 MNHEY, CDR2 SMNVEV (reference sequence). Trimming cost V 1 base and J 11 bases; bases outside gene matches: 12. There are 15 residues in the CDR3. The DNA for the CDR3 is TGTGCCAGCAGTTTATACTCCAGGGGGCTCACTGAGCAGTACTTC. The encoded protein is CASSLYSRGLTEQYF.

The gene calls are TRBV6-1 and TRBJ1-2; D remains unclear. The CDR3 length is 14 residues. The germline V and J ends were trimmed by 0 bases and 4 bases, with 9 bases remaining between them. Germline values: CDR1 MNHNS, CDR2 SASEGT. DNA of the CDR3: TGTGCCAGCAGTGAAGCGGGAAGTAGCTATGGCTACACCTTC. This translates into CASSEAGSSYGYTF.

With respect to this clonotype: A much larger clone differs from this one at a single base, so this may be a read error. The rearrangement links TRBV6-1 to TRBJ2-3, with D perhaps TRBD2 (5 bases). Between the trimmed V and J ends, which lost 1 base and 5 bases, there was a span of 19 bases. Germline V CDR1 and CDR2: MNHNS, SASEGT. The CDR3 sequence is 17 residues long. This chain's CDR3 is CASSEDWTPLVVDTQYF. CDR3 DNA: TGTGCCAGCAGTGAAGACTGGACTCCCCTGGTTGTAGATACGCAGTATTTT.

Ten or more counts support this clonotype. This sequence joins TRBV4-1 and TRBJ2-2; D perhaps matches TRBD2 (5 bases). Germline values: CDR1 MGHRA, CDR2 YSYEKL. The CDR3 totals 16 residues. Trimming cost V 0 bases and J 4 bases, with 12 bases left between them. The CDR3 loop is CASSQEGEGGTGELFF. The DNA of the CDR3 is TGCGCCAGCAGCCAAGAGGGAGAAGGAGGCACCGGGGAGCTGTTTTTT.

Points on this clonotype: Its ends do not fully match the called genes, so a read error is possible. This rearrangement joins TRBV6-4 to TRBJ2-3; TRBD2 matches 8 bases. The CDR3 contains 16 residues. Germline V gives CDR1 MRHNA, CDR2 SNTAGT. CDR3 sequence: CPSSDGGGGGTNTQYF. As DNA, the CDR3 is TGTCCGAGCAGTGACGGGGGGGGGGGAGGCACAAATACGCAGTATTTC.